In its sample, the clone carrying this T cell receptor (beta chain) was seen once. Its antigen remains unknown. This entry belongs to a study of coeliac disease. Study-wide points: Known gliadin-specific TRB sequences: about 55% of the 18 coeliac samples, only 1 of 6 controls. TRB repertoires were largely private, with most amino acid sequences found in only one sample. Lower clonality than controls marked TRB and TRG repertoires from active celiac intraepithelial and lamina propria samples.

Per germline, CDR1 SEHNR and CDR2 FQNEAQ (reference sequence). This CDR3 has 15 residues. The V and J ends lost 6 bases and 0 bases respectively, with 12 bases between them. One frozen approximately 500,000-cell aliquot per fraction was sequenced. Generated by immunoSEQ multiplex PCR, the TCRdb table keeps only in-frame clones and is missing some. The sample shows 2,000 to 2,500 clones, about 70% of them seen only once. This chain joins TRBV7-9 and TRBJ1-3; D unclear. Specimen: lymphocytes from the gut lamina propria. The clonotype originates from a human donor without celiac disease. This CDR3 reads CASRPDWSSGNTIYF. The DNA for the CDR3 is TGTGCCAGCAGGCCGGACTGGAGCTCTGGAAACACCATATATTTT.